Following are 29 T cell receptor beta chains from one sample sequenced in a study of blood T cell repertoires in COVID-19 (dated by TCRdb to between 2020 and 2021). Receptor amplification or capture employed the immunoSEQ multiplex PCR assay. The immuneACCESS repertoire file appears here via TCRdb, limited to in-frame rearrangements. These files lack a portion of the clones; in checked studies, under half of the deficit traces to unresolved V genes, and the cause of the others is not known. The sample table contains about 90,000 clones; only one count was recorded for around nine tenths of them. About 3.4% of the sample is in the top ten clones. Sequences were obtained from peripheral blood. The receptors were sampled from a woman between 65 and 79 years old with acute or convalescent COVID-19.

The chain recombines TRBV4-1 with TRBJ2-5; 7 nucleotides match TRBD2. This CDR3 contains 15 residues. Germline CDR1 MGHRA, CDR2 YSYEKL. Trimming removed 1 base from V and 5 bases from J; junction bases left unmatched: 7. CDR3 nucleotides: TGCGCCAGCAGCCAAGTGAACGCGGGGGTGGAGACCCAGTACTTC. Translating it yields CASSQVNAGVETQYF.

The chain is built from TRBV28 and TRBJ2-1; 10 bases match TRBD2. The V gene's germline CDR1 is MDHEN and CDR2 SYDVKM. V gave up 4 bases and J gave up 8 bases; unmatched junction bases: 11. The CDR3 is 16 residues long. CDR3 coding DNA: TGTGCCAGCAGTTCCCTAGCGGGAGTTTCGGTGTATGAGCAGTTCTTC. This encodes CASSSLAGVSVYEQFF. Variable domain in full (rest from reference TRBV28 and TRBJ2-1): DVKVTQSSRYLVKRTGEKVFLECVQDMDHENMFWYRQDPGLGLRLIYFSYDVKMKEKGDIPEGYSVSREKKERFSLILESASTNQTSMYLCASSSLAGVSVYEQFFGPGTRLTVL.

In nucleotides, the CDR3 is TGCGCCAGCAGCTTGGCGACTAGCGGCACAGATACGCAGTATTTT. Protein sequence: CASSLATSGTDTQYF. V and J are TRBV5-1 and TRBJ2-3, with TRBD2 matching over 8 bases. Germline CDR1 and CDR2: SGHRS and YFSETQ. This CDR3 has 15 amino acids. With 0 bases clipped from V and 1 base from J, the junction kept 1 base outside the gene matches.

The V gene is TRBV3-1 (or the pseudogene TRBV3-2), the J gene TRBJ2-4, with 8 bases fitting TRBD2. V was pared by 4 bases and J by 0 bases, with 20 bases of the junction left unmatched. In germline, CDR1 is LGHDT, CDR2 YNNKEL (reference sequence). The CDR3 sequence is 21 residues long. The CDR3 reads CASSPSAVERGIKIAKNIQYF. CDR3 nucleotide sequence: TGTGCCAGCAGCCCCTCGGCTGTGGAGCGGGGGATAAAAATAGCCAAAAACATTCAGTACTTC.

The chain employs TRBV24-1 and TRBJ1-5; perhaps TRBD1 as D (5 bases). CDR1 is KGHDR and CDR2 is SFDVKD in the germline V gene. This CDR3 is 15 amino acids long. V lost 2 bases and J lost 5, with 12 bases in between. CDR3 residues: CATSDSQGLHQPQHF. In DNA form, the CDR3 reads TGTGCCACCAGTGATTCCCAGGGATTGCATCAGCCCCAGCATTTT.

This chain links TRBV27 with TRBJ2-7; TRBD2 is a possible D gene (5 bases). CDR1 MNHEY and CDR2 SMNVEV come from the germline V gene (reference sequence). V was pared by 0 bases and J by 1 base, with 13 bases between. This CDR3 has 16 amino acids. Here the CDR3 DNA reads TGTGCCAGCAGTTTATCAGCTCGGGGTAGGTCCTACGAGCAGTACTTC. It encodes CASSLSARGRSYEQYF.

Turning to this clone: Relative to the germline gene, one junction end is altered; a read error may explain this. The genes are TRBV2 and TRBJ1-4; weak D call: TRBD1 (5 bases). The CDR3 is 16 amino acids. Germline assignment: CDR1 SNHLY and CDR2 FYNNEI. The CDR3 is CASSEDRTTTNEKLFF. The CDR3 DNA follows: TGTGCCAGCAGCGAAGACAGAACAACAACTAATGAAAAACTGTTTTTT.

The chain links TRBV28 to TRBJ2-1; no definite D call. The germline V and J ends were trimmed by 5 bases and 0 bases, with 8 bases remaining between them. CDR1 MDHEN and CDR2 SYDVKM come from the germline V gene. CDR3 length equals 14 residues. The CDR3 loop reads CASSPVSSYNEQFF. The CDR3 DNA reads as TGTGCCAGCAGTCCGGTGAGCTCCTACAATGAGCAGTTCTTC.

The CDR3 coding sequence is TGTGCCAGCTCGGGACTAGCGGGAGGGACTTTCACAGATACGCAGTATTTT. It translates to CASSGLAGGTFTDTQYF. The rearrangement links TRBV21-1 to TRBJ2-3; the table assigns TRBD2, which was not confirmed against the DNA. TRBV21-1 counts as a pseudogene. The CDR3 contains 17 residues.

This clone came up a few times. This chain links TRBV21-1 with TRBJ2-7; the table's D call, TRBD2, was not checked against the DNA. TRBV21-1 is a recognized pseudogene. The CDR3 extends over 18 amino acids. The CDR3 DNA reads TGTGCCAGCCAAAAAGGCCAACTAGCGGGAGTAGGTTCCCACGAGCAGTACTTC. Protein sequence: CASQKGQLAGVGSHEQYF.

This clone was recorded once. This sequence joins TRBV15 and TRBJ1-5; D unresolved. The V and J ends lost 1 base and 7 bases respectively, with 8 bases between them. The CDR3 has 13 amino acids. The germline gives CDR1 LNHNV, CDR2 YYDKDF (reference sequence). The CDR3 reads CATSRVKRQPQHF. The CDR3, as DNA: TGTGCCACCAGCAGAGTCAAACGGCAGCCCCAGCATTTT.

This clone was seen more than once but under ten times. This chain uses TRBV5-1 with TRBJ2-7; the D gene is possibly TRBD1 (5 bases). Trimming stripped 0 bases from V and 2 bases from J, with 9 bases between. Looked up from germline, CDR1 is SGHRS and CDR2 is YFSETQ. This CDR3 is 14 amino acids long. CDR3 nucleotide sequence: TGCGCCAGCAGCTTGGTTCAGGGTCCCTACGAGCAGTACTTC. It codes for CASSLVQGPYEQYF.

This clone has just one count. The CDR3 coding sequence is TGTGCCAGCAGTAGACAGGGGAACACTGAAGCTTTCTTT. Translating it yields CASSRQGNTEAFF. The chain combines TRBV2 with TRBJ1-1, with 7 bases that match TRBD1. This CDR3 has 13 residues. V lost 5 bases and J lost 1; bases outside the gene matches: 1. Germline V gene data show CDR1 as SNHLY and CDR2 as FYNNEI. The entire variable domain, with the rest obtained from reference TRBV2 and TRBJ1-1, is as follows: EPEVTQTPSHQVTQMGQEVILRCVPISNHLYFYWYRQILGQKVEFLVSFYNNEISEKSEIFDDQFSVERPDGSNFTLKIRSTKLEDSAMYFCASSRQGNTEAFFGQGTRLTVV.

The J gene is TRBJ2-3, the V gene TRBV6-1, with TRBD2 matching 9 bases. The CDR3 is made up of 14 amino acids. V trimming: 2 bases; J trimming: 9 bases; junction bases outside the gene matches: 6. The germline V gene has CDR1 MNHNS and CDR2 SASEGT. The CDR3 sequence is CASSERRGGATQYF. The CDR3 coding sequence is TGTGCCAGCAGTGAACGGCGGGGGGGCGCAACGCAGTATTTT.

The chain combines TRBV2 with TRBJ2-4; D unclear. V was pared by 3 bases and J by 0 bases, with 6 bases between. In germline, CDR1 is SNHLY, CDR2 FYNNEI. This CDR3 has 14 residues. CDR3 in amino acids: CASSEQLAKNIQYF. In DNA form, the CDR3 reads TGTGCCAGCAGTGAGCAGTTAGCCAAAAACATTCAGTACTTC.

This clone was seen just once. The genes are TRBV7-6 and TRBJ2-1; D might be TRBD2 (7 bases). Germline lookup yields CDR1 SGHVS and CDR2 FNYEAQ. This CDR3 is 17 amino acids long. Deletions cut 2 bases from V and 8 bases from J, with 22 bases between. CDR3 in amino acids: CASSLRGGVRPADEQFF. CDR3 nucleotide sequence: TGTGCCAGCAGCTTAAGGGGGGGGGTTCGGCCAGCAGATGAGCAGTTCTTC.

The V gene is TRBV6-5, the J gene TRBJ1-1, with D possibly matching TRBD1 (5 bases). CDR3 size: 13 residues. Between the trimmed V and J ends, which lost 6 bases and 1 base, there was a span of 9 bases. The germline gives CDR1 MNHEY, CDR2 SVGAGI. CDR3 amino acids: CASRDNTNTEAFF. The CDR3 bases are TGTGCCAGCAGGGACAATACGAACACTGAAGCTTTCTTT.

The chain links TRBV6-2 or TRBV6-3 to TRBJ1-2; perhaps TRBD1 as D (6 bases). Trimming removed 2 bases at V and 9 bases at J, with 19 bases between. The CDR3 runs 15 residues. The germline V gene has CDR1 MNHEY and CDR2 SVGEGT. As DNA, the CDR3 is TGTGCCAGCAGTTACGGTAACAGGGCTTCGCATAGCTACACCTTC. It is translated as CASSYGNRASHSYTF.

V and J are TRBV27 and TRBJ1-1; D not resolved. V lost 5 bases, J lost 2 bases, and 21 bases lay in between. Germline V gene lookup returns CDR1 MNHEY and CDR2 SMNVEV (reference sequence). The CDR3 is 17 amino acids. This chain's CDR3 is CASSARRTQLANTEAFF. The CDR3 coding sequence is TGTGCCAGCAGTGCCCGTCGTACCCAATTGGCTAACACTGAAGCTTTCTTT.

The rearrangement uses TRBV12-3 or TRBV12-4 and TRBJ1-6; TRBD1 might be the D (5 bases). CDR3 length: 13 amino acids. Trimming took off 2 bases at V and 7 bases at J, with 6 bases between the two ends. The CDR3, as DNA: TGTGCCAGCAGTTTAAACAGGAATTCACCCCTCCACTTT. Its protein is CASSLNRNSPLHF.

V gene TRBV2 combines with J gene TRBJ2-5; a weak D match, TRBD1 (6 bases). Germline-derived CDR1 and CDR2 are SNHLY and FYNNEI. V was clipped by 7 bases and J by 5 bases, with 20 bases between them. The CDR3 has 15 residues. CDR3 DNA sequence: TGTGCCAGCAAGGCTCAGACAGGAAAGGAGGAGACCCAGTACTTC. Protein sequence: CASKAQTGKEETQYF.

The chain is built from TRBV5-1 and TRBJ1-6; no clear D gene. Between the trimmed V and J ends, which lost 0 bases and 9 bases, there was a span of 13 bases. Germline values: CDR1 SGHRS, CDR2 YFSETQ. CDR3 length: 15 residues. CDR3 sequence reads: CASSLGPPRGSPLHF. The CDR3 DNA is TGCGCCAGCAGCTTGGGACCCCCCCGGGGTTCACCCCTCCACTTT.

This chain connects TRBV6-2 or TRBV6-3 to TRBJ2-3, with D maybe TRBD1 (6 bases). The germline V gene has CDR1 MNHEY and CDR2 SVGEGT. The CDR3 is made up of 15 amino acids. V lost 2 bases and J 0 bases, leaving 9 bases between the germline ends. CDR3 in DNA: TGTGCCAGCAGTTACGCAGGGGCTAGCACAGATACGCAGTATTTT. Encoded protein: CASSYAGASTDTQYF.

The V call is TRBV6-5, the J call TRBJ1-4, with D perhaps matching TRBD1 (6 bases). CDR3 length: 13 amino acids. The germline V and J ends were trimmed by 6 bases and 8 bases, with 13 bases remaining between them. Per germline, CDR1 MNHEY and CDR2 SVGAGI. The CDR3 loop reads CASRNQDREKLFF. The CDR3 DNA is TGTGCCAGCAGAAACCAAGACAGGGAAAAACTGTTTTTT.

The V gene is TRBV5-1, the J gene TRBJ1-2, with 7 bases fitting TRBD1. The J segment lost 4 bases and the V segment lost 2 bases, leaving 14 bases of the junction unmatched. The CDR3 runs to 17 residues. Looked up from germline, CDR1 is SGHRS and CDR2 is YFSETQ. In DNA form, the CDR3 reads TGCGCCAGCAGCTTCGGGACAGCAGCTTCAGGGGTCTATGGCTACACCTTC. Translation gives CASSFGTAASGVYGYTF.

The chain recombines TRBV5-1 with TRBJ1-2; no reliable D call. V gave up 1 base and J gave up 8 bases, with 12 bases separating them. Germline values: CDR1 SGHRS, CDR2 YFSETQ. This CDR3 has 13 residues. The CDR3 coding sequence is TGCGCCAGCAGCTTGTGGGCAGGTCAAGGCTACACCTTC. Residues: CASSLWAGQGYTF.

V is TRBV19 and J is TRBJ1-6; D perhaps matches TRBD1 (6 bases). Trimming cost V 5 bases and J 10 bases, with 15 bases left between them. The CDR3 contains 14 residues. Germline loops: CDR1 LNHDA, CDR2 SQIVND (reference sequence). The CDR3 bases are TGTGCCAGTAGTGCGACAGGCTTGGGCTCACCCCTCCACTTT. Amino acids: CASSATGLGSPLHF.

The CDR3, as DNA: TGTGCCAGCAGTGAAGGCGGGCCTACCTACAATGAGCAGTTCTTC. As protein: CASSEGGPTYNEQFF. The chain has TRBV2 and TRBJ2-1; D perhaps matches TRBD2 (5 bases). Germline V gene data show CDR1 as SNHLY and CDR2 as FYNNEI. V was pared by 1 base and J by 2 bases, with 9 bases between. CDR3 length equals 15 residues.

This chain's CDR3 is CASRPGTGYEQYV. The CDR3 nucleotides read TGTGCCAGCAGGCCCGGGACAGGGTACGAGCAGTACGTC. The chain has TRBV6-5 and TRBJ2-7; 9 bases are shared with TRBD1. The junction had 4 bases not matched to a gene; V was cut back by 6 bases and J by 4 bases. CDR3 length: 13 residues. In germline, CDR1 is MNHEY, CDR2 SVGAGI.